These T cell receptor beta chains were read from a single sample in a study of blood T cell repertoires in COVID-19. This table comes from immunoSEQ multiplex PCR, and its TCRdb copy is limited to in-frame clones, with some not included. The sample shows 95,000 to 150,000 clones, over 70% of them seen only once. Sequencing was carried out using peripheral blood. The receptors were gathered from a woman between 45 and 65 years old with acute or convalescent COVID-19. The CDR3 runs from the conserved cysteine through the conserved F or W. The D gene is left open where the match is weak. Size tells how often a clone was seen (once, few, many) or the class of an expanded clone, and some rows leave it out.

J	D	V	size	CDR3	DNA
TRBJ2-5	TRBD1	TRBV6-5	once	CASSYGTGGETQYF	TGTGCCAGCAGTTACGGGACAGGTGGAGAGACCCAGTACTTC
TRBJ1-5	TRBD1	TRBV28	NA	CASITPLDRGQRNQPQHF	TGTGCCAGCATAACCCCCCTCGACAGGGGGCAACGAAATCAGCCCCAGCATTTT
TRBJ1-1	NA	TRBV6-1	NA	CASSEAGGDTEAFF	TGTGCCAGCAGTGAAGCTGGAGGGGACACTGAAGCTTTCTTT
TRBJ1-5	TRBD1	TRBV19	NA	CASSMGRDRDQPQHF	TGTGCCAGTAGTATGGGACGGGACAGGGACCAGCCCCAGCATTTT
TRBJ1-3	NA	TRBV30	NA	CASHRGNLGNTIYF	TGTGCCAGCCACAGAGGGAATCTTGGAAACACCATATATTTT
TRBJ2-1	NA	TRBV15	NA	CATSSPRLGTSDEQFF	TGTGCCACTTCTAGCCCTAGATTGGGGACTTCCGATGAGCAGTTCTTC
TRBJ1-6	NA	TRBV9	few	CASSVGTPGDSPLHF	TGTGCCAGCAGCGTTGGGACCCCGGGGGATTCACCCCTCCACTTT
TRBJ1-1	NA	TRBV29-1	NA	CSVELWRENTEAFF	TGCAGCGTTGAGCTTTGGAGGGAAAACACTGAAGCTTTCTTT
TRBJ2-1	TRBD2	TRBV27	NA	CASTPSGGHEQFF	TGTGCCAGTACCCCTAGCGGAGGGCATGAGCAGTTCTTC
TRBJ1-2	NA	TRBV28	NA	CASSLQTTNYGYTF	TGTGCCAGCAGTTTACAGACAACTAACTATGGCTACACCTTC
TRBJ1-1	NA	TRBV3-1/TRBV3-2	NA	CASSQDRANTEAFF	TGTGCCAGCAGCCAAGACAGGGCAAACACTGAAGCTTTCTTT
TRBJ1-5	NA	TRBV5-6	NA	CASSSQGSGNQPQHF	TGTGCCAGCAGCTCACAGGGTTCCGGCAATCAGCCCCAGCATTTT
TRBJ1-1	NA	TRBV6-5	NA	CASSYNPGYTEAFF	TGTGCCAGCAGTTACAATCCGGGTTACACTGAAGCTTTCTTT
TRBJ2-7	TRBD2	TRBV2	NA	CARAGTSGRNTYEQYF	TGTGCCAGGGCCGGGACTAGCGGGAGGAATACCTACGAGCAGTACTTC
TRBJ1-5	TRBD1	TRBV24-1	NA	CATSDSGTGGQPQHF	TGTGCCACCAGTGATTCCGGGACAGGGGGTCAGCCCCAGCATTTT
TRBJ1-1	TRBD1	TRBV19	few	CATFRDRGERGTEAFF	TGTGCCACCTTCCGGGACAGGGGTGAAAGGGGCACTGAAGCTTTCTTT
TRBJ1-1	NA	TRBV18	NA	CASSPQLTAEAFF	TGTGCCAGCTCACCCCAACTTACAGCTGAAGCTTTCTTT
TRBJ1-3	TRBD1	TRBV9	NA	CASSVADRATGNTIYF	TGTGCCAGCAGCGTAGCGGACAGGGCCACTGGAAACACCATATATTTT
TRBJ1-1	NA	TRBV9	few	CASSAVPAFF	TGTGCCAGCAGCGCCGTCCCAGCTTTCTTT
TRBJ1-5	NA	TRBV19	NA	CASSILGFDQPQHF	TGTGCCAGTAGTATCCTCGGTTTCGATCAGCCCCAGCATTTT
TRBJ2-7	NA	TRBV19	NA	CASSRTGDYEQYF	TGTGCCAGTAGTCGGACGGGGGACTACGAGCAGTACTTC